These 27 T cell receptor beta chains were sequenced from one sample in a study of blood T cell repertoires in COVID-19. Some clones are missing from TCRdb's copy, which holds only in-frame ones; the method was immunoSEQ multiplex PCR. The sample lists about 90,000 clones; about 86% were seen once. What was sequenced was peripheral blood. Source of these receptors: an elderly man with active or convalescent COVID-19.

The rearrangement links TRBV27 to TRBJ2-7; the match to TRBD2 covers 10 bases. The CDR3 has 13 amino acids. CDR1 is MNHEY, CDR2 SMNVEV, per germline (reference sequence). J gave up 5 bases and V 8 bases, and 6 bases lay outside the gene matches. The CDR3 DNA is TGTGCCAGCGGAGGACTAGCGGACAACGAGCAGTACTTC. Translated, it gives CASGGLADNEQYF.

The V call is TRBV3-1 (or the pseudogene TRBV3-2), the J call TRBJ2-2; TRBD2 matches at 10 bases. This CDR3 is 19 amino acids long. V was clipped by 2 bases and J by 4 bases; unmatched bases: 13. Germline V gene sequence: CDR1 LGHDT, CDR2 YNNKEL (reference sequence). CDR3 in amino acids: CASSQLSAGGYSGTGELFF. The DNA of the CDR3 is TGTGCCAGCAGCCAATTGTCAGCGGGAGGGTATAGCGGCACCGGGGAGCTGTTTTTT.

V usage is TRBV4-2 and J usage is TRBJ2-1; 10 bases are shared with TRBD2. CDR1 and CDR2 (germline): LGHNA, YNFKEQ. With 2 bases clipped from V and 5 bases from J, the junction kept 3 bases outside the gene matches. This CDR3 comprises 15 residues. The CDR3 DNA follows: TGTGCCAGCAGCCAAAGCGGGAGGGCCAACAATGAGCAGTTCTTC. Protein sequence: CASSQSGRANNEQFF.

The chain carries TRBV5-6 and TRBJ1-3, with TRBD1 as a possible D gene (6 bases). This CDR3 comprises 16 residues. Germline CDR1 and CDR2: SGHDT and YYEEEE. V was cut by 4 bases and J by 3 bases, with 17 bases left in between. The DNA for the CDR3 is TGTGCCAGCAGCGTTGAAGCAGGGGTGGGTGGAAACACCATATATTTT. Translating gives CASSVEAGVGGNTIYF. Using reference TRBV5-6 and TRBJ1-3 for the parts outside the CDR3, the full variable domain is DAGVTQSPTHLIKTRGQQVTLRCSPKSGHDTVSWYQQALGQGPQFIFQYYEEEERQRGNFPDRFSGHQFPNYSSELNVNALLLGDSALYLCASSVEAGVGGNTIYFGEGSWLTVV.

This clone was detected only a few times. This chain links TRBV2 with TRBJ2-5; TRBD2 matches at 7 bases. This CDR3 is built from 15 residues. Looked up from germline, CDR1 is SNHLY and CDR2 is FYNNEI. J was trimmed by 9 bases and V by 1 base; bases with no gene match: 11. In DNA, the CDR3 is TGTGCCAGCAGTGAAGAGGGCGGGAGCTTTTGGGCCCAGTACTTC. It translates to CASSEEGGSFWAQYF.

The chain employs TRBV18 and TRBJ1-1, with D tentatively TRBD1 (6 bases). Trimming pared 0 bases from V and 11 bases from J, leaving 13 bases between. CDR3 length: 13 amino acids. Germline-derived CDR1 and CDR2 are KGHSH and LQKENI. CDR3 loop: CASSPPNRVGAFF. For the CDR3, the DNA is TGTGCCAGCTCACCACCTAACAGGGTCGGCGCTTTCTTT. Filled out from reference TRBV18 and TRBJ1-1, the complete variable domain reads NAGVMQNPRHLVRRRGQEARLRCSPMKGHSHVYWYRQLPEEGLKFMVYLQKENIIDESGMPKERFSAEFPKEGPSILRIQQVVRGDSAAYFCASSPPNRVGAFFGQGTRLTVV.

The chain recombines TRBV25-1 with TRBJ1-3, with D possibly being TRBD1 (5 bases). This CDR3 is 13 amino acids long. Germline V gives CDR1 MGHDK, CDR2 SYGVNS. V lost 4 bases and J 10 bases, leaving 14 bases between the germline ends. The CDR3 loop is CASSGPQGTTIYF. The CDR3 DNA reads as TGTGCCAGCAGTGGGCCGCAGGGAACGACCATATATTTT.

The rearrangement joins TRBV5-1 to TRBJ2-5; TRBD2 matches at 9 bases. Trimming took 5 bases from V and 3 from J; bases not matched to a gene: 5. This CDR3 is 14 amino acids long. CDR1 is SGHRS and CDR2 is YFSETQ in the germline V gene. The CDR3 DNA reads TGCGCCAGCAGTCCCGAGCGGGGGGAAGAGACCCAGTACTTC. Encoded protein: CASSPERGEETQYF.

In its sample, this clone was seen a few times. The rearrangement joins TRBV5-5 to TRBJ2-1, with 12 bases matching TRBD2. The V segment lost 0 bases and the J segment 9 bases; nucleotides outside the gene matches: 4. Germline loops: CDR1 SGHKS, CDR2 YYEKEE (reference sequence). The CDR3 is 15 amino acids. CDR3 amino acids: CASSLVGLAGSEQFF. The DNA of the CDR3 is TGTGCCAGCAGCTTGGTAGGACTAGCGGGATCTGAGCAGTTCTTC.

V usage is TRBV7-2 and J usage is TRBJ1-2; maybe TRBD1 (6 bases). The CDR3 has 15 residues. The V gene lost 1 base and the J gene lost 4 bases, with 13 bases spanning the gap. Germline V lookup: CDR1 SGHTA, CDR2 FQGNSA. In DNA, the CDR3 is TGTGCCAGCAGCTTAGAACAGGGCGGACTCTATGGCTACACCTTC. Translation gives CASSLEQGGLYGYTF.

The rearrangement links TRBV12-3 or TRBV12-4 to TRBJ1-6; D not certain. The germline V and J ends were trimmed by 3 bases and 8 bases, with 8 bases remaining between them. The CDR3 totals 13 residues. CDR3 bases: TGTGCCAGCAGTTTTAGTACGGATTCACCCCTCCACTTT. It translates to CASSFSTDSPLHF.

The rearrangement links TRBV5-5 to TRBJ1-5, with TRBD1 matching 7 bases. Germline CDR1 and CDR2: SGHKS and YYEKEE (reference sequence). CDR3 size: 14 residues. Trimming at V came to 3 bases and at J to 5 bases, leaving 5 bases not matched to a gene. The CDR3 is CASSSGTADQPQHF. CDR3 in DNA: TGTGCCAGCAGCTCCGGGACAGCTGATCAGCCCCAGCATTTT.

The V call is TRBV9, the J call TRBJ2-2, with 8 bases lining up with TRBD2. After removal of 0 bases from V and 1 base from J, the junction contained 2 bases not matched to a gene. Germline CDR1 reads SGDLS; CDR2 reads YYNGEE. The CDR3 length is 16 residues. The CDR3 DNA follows: TGTGCCAGCAGCGTAGCAGCGGGAGAGAACACCGGGGAGCTGTTTTTT. Translating it yields CASSVAAGENTGELFF.

In its sample, this clone was seen a few times. The chain has TRBV24-1 and TRBJ2-5; D remains unclear. The V and J ends lost 2 bases and 2 bases respectively, with 17 bases between them. Germline assignment: CDR1 KGHDR and CDR2 SFDVKD. This CDR3 spans 17 amino acids. The CDR3 bases are TGTGCCACCAGTGATTCAGGCCAGGCCAGGATACAAGAGACCCAGTACTTC. Protein product: CATSDSGQARIQETQYF.

The chain recombines TRBV11-2 with TRBJ2-1; 12 bases map to TRBD2. V lost 2 bases to trimming and J lost 3 bases; unmatched junction nucleotides: 2. CDR3 length: 16 residues. Germline V gives CDR1 SGHAT, CDR2 FQNNGV. CDR3 sequence (DNA): TGTGCCAGCAGCTTACTAGCGGGAGGGGACTACAATGAGCAGTTCTTC. Translating gives CASSLLAGGDYNEQFF.

The V and J genes are TRBV28 and TRBJ1-1; 7 positions agree with TRBD1. The trim removed 4 bases at V and 1 base at J, leaving 6 bases unmatched. The CDR3 extends over 15 amino acids. Germline values: CDR1 MDHEN, CDR2 SYDVKM. The CDR3 coding sequence is TGTGCCAGCAGTTCTCCACAGGGGTGGAACACTGAAGCTTTCTTT. It specifies CASSSPQGWNTEAFF. The full variable domain, in which reference TRBV28 and TRBJ1-1 provide the parts outside the CDR3, is DVKVTQSSRYLVKRTGEKVFLECVQDMDHENMFWYRQDPGLGLRLIYFSYDVKMKEKGDIPEGYSVSREKKERFSLILESASTNQTSMYLCASSSPQGWNTEAFFGQGTRLTVV.

The CDR3 sequence is CASSVVGGSTEAFF. CDR3 coding DNA: TGTGCCAGCAGCGTAGTGGGAGGGAGCACTGAAGCTTTCTTT. The chain employs TRBV9 and TRBJ1-1; no clear D gene. The CDR3 consists of 14 residues. The V end lost 0 bases, the J end lost 4 bases, and 10 bases lay between the germline ends. Germline-derived CDR1 and CDR2 are SGDLS and YYNGEE.

This clone was seen a handful of times. The V gene is TRBV19, the J gene TRBJ2-7, with D possibly matching TRBD2 (6 bases). Germline loops: CDR1 LNHDA, CDR2 SQIVND (reference sequence). The V end lost 5 bases, the J end lost 6 bases, and 17 bases lay between the germline ends. The CDR3 length is 14 residues. The CDR3 spells CASSLAEGFSEQYF. The CDR3 DNA is TGTGCCAGTAGTTTAGCGGAGGGGTTCTCCGAGCAGTACTTC. The full variable domain, its missing parts supplied by reference TRBV19 and TRBJ2-7, is DGGITQSPKYLFRKEGQNVTLSCEQNLNHDAMYWYRQDPGQGLRLIYYSQIVNDFQKGDIAEGYSVSREKKESFPLTVTSAQKNPTAFYLCASSLAEGFSEQYFGPGTRLTVT.

This rearrangement joins TRBV14 to TRBJ1-2; TRBD1 matches at 11 bases. This CDR3 has 16 amino acids. Per the germline V gene, CDR1 is SGHDN and CDR2 is FVKESK. V was pared by 1 base and J by 7 bases, with 8 bases of the junction left unmatched. CDR3 coding DNA: TGTGCCAGCAGCCAAGTCGCCGGGACAGGGGGTGGTGGCTACACCTTC. Protein product: CASSQVAGTGGGGYTF.

The chain links TRBV15 to TRBJ2-3, with D unclear. CDR3 length: 13 residues. CDR1 and CDR2 from the germline V gene are LNHNV and YYDKDF (reference sequence). V lost 0 bases to trimming and J lost 1 base, with 2 bases between them. In DNA form, the CDR3 reads TGTGCCACCAGCAGAGACGGCACAGATACGCAGTATTTT. Amino acid sequence: CATSRDGTDTQYF.

The chain carries TRBV6-2 or TRBV6-3 and TRBJ2-7; 11 nucleotides match TRBD2. Germline lookup yields CDR1 MNHEY and CDR2 SVGEGT. CDR3 length: 15 residues. The ends lost 2 bases at V and 2 bases at J; junction bases unmatched: 2. The CDR3 sequence is CASSYGTSGTYEQYF. DNA for the CDR3: TGTGCCAGCAGTTACGGGACTAGCGGTACCTACGAGCAGTACTTC.

V is TRBV5-1 and J is TRBJ2-1; TRBD2 is a possible D gene (5 bases). Trimming stripped 2 bases from V and 3 bases from J, with 12 bases between. There are 15 residues in the CDR3. Germline CDR1 reads SGHRS; CDR2 reads YFSETQ. CDR3 in amino acids: CASSLDGGRYNEQFF. In DNA, the CDR3 is TGCGCCAGCAGCTTAGACGGAGGTCGCTACAATGAGCAGTTCTTC.

The chain joins TRBV13 to TRBJ2-5, with 10 bases that match TRBD2. This CDR3 is built from 20 residues. The germline gives CDR1 PRHDT, CDR2 FYEKMQ (reference sequence). Trimming took 0 bases from V and 4 from J; bases not matched to a gene: 17. Written as DNA, the CDR3 is TGTGCCAGCAGCTTAGGCCGCTTAGCGGGAGGCTACCGGGGGCGAGAGACCCAGTACTTC. Protein: CASSLGRLAGGYRGRETQYF.

The V gene is TRBV7-9, the J gene TRBJ1-6, with D possibly being TRBD1 (6 bases). Trimming shortened V by 1 base and J by 14 bases, and 18 bases separated the two germline ends. CDR3 length: 15 amino acids. CDR1 SEHNR and CDR2 FQNEAQ come from the germline V gene (reference sequence). CDR3 loop: CASSLGRGPQGSLHF. DNA for the CDR3: TGTGCCAGCAGCTTAGGCAGGGGCCCCCAAGGGTCCCTCCACTTT.

The chain is built from TRBV6-6 and TRBJ1-2; D is possibly TRBD1 (6 bases). Germline lookup yields CDR1 MNHNY and CDR2 SVGAGI (reference sequence). V lost 6 bases and J 2 bases, leaving 10 bases between the germline ends. The CDR3 extends over 13 amino acids. The CDR3 loop reads CASSLDSNYGYTF. The CDR3 bases are TGTGCCAGCAGCTTGGACAGCAACTATGGCTACACCTTC.

The gene calls are TRBV7-9 and TRBJ1-4; no definite D call. The CDR3 runs to 15 residues. The germline V and J ends were trimmed by 1 base and 4 bases, with 10 bases remaining between them. CDR1 SEHNR and CDR2 FQNEAQ come from the germline V gene (reference sequence). CDR3 region: CASSLGVQLNEKLFF. CDR3 DNA sequence: TGTGCCAGCAGCTTAGGGGTACAGCTTAATGAAAAACTGTTTTTT.

V and J are TRBV4-1 and TRBJ2-4; maybe TRBD2 (6 bases). Germline loops: CDR1 MGHRA, CDR2 YSYEKL. The CDR3 covers 15 residues. The germline V and J ends were trimmed by 0 bases and 2 bases, with 8 bases remaining between them. CDR3 in DNA: TGCGCCAGCAGCCAAGATCGGGGGTCCAAAAACATTCAGTACTTC. This codes for CASSQDRGSKNIQYF.